A single sample is the source of the 5 T cell receptor beta chains below, sequenced in a study of blood T cell repertoires in COVID-19. Data came from immunoSEQ multiplex PCR; TCRdb stores just in-frame clones and leaves some out. The sample consists of some 190,000 clones, roughly 84% of them appearing once. The material sequenced was PBMCs or T cells enriched from blood (not recorded which). The receptors stem from a woman aged 25 to 39 who had been exposed to COVID-19.

V and J are TRBV4-1 and TRBJ2-5; 9 bases are shared with TRBD2. The junction had 13 bases not matched to a gene; V was cut back by 1 base and J by 1 base. Germline CDR1 reads MGHRA; CDR2 reads YSYEKL. The CDR3 spans 19 residues. CDR3 DNA: TGCGCCAGCAGCCAAGCTTCGCCAGGGGCTAGCGGGACCCAAGAGACCCAGTACTTC. Encoded protein: CASSQASPGASGTQETQYF.

This chain uses TRBV5-1 with TRBJ2-7; TRBD1 matches 7 bases. Germline CDR1 is SGHRS and CDR2 is YFSETQ. The CDR3 extends over 15 amino acids. Trimming at V came to 4 bases and at J to 3 bases, leaving 10 bases not matched to a gene. The CDR3 DNA reads TGCGCCAGCAGCCCGGGAACAGGGGCCCACTACGAGCAGTACTTC. Protein sequence: CASSPGTGAHYEQYF.

This sequence joins TRBV9 and TRBJ1-2, with D hard to call. Germline loops: CDR1 SGDLS, CDR2 YYNGEE. V was shortened by 0 bases and J by 8 bases, with 17 bases between the two germline ends. The CDR3 runs to 15 residues. This CDR3 is CASSVESTETEGYTF. CDR3 nucleotides: TGTGCCAGCAGCGTAGAGTCCACAGAGACGGAAGGCTACACCTTC.

The chain has TRBV19 and TRBJ2-7; 10 nucleotides agree with TRBD1. The germline V gene encodes CDR1 LNHDA and CDR2 SQIVND (reference sequence). V was pared by 1 base and J by 1 base, with 10 bases of the junction left unmatched. The CDR3 has 18 amino acids. The CDR3 DNA is TGTGCCAGTAGTATAGGACCGGGACAGGGGACGTATTCCTACGAGCAGTACTTC. This translates into CASSIGPGQGTYSYEQYF.

This clone was observed a single time. Written as DNA, the CDR3 is TGTGCCAGCAGTCCCTTACGACAGGGGGCTCATGAGCAGTTCTTC. Its translation: CASSPLRQGAHEQFF. This sequence joins TRBV27 and TRBJ2-1, with TRBD1 matching 10 bases. The trim removed 5 bases at V and 8 bases at J, leaving 9 bases unmatched. CDR1 is MNHEY, CDR2 SMNVEV, per germline (reference sequence). The length of the CDR3 is 15 residues.